The rows below give T cell receptor beta chains drawn from one sample of a study of response to subunit inactivated influenza vaccine. TCRdb reanalysed the RT-PCR reads using MiXCR and keeps one entry per CDR3 protein. This repertoire shows some 500,000 distinct CDR3 sequences, approximately 16% found once; its top ten account for 3% to 3.5%. Sample: CD4+ T cells sorted from PBMCs, taken around 25 months after vaccination. The receptors were sampled from a man aged 50-75 years who received an inactivated influenza vaccine. Each CDR3 is given with its conserved first and last residue. A D gene is named only where the DNA matches it firmly. A clone size is listed for some rows: how often the clone was seen (once, few, many), or a class if it is expanded.

TRBJ2-6 | NA | TRBD1 | TRBV4-2 | TGTGCCAGCAGCCAAGATGCAGGGGGCGCAACCCCCGGGGCCAACGTCCTGACTTTC | CASSQDAGGATPGANVLTF
TRBJ1-1 | NA | NA | TRBV6-5 | TGTGCCAGCAGTTACTCTGGCAAGAACACTGAAGCTTTCTTT | CASSYSGKNTEAFF
TRBJ2-2 | NA | TRBD1 | TRBV5-1 | TGCGCCAGCAGCTTGGGACAGGGACCTAACACCGGGGAGCTGTTTTTT | CASSLGQGPNTGELFF
TRBJ1-2 | NA | NA | TRBV6-5 | TGTGCCAGCAGTAGGGACCTCTATGGCTACACCTTC | CASSRDLYGYTF
TRBJ2-7 | NA | NA | TRBV20-1 | TGCAGTGCTAGTGATAGACTAGCAGGGGACAGAGACGAGCAGTACTTC | CSASDRLAGDRDEQYF
TRBJ1-4 | NA | NA | TRBV20-1 | TGCAGTTCTCCCGGGGGATACCACGCCCTTAATGAAAAACTGTTTTTT | CSSPGGYHALNEKLFF
TRBJ2-3 | NA | TRBD2 | TRBV7-2 | TGTGCCAGCAGCTGGGGACTAGCGGGAGATACGCAGTATTTT | CASSWGLAGDTQYF
TRBJ2-4 | few | TRBD1 | TRBV6-2/TRBV6-3 | TGTGCCAGCAGTCGAGACAGGGTGGCCAAAAACATTCAGTACTTC | CASSRDRVAKNIQYF
TRBJ2-7 | few | NA | TRBV4-1 | TGCGCCAGCAGCCAAGATGGAGTTCGCGAGCAGTACTTC | CASSQDGVREQYF
TRBJ2-7 | few | TRBD2 | TRBV6-2/TRBV6-3 | TGTGCCAGCAGTTCCCCCCCAGCGGGAGTAACGTACGAGCAGTACTTC | CASSSPPAGVTYEQYF
TRBJ2-3 | many | NA | TRBV5-1 | TGCGCCAGTTATAGCGTCGGGGCAGATACGCAGTATTTT | CASYSVGADTQYF
TRBJ2-1 | few | TRBD1 | TRBV9 | TGTGCCAGCAGCGCGGACAGGGGGAACAATGAGCAGTTCTTC | CASSADRGNNEQFF
TRBJ2-7 | few | NA | TRBV5-1 | TGCGCCAGCAGCCCACATGGGGTAGAGCAGTACTTC | CASSPHGVEQYF
TRBJ2-1 | many | NA | TRBV20-1 | TGCAGTGCTAGGGACGATCCCTACAATGAGCAGTTCTTC | CSARDDPYNEQFF
TRBJ2-2 | many | NA | TRBV15 | TGTGCCACCAGCAGTACAGGGCCCGGGGAGCTGTTTTTT | CATSSTGPGELFF
TRBJ2-3 | NA | NA | TRBV27 | TGTGCCAGCAGCCCTTGGGGATTGGTGACAGATACGCAGTATTTT | CASSPWGLVTDTQYF
TRBJ2-7 | few | NA | TRBV30 | TGTGCCTGGAGTGAGGGGAACATCTACGAGCAGTACTTC | CAWSEGNIYEQYF
TRBJ2-3 | NA | TRBD2 | TRBV4-3 | TGCGCCAGCAGCCAAGAGAGAGCGGGATTAGATACGCAGTATTTT | CASSQERAGLDTQYF
TRBJ1-5 | NA | NA | TRBV20-1 | TGCAGTGCTAGACCCTCCGGGGGGGGCAATCAGCCCCAGCATTTT | CSARPSGGGNQPQHF
TRBJ1-5 | NA | NA | TRBV7-8 | TGTGCCAGCAGCTTAGATAACATCTTTAAGCCCCAGCATTTT | CASSLDNIFKPQHF
TRBJ2-1 | many | NA | TRBV7-2 | TGTGCCAGCAGCTTATACTTAACCCTCACTCGAGACGTAGGGCAGTTCTTC | CASSLYLTLTRDVGQFF
TRBJ2-5 | NA | NA | TRBV7-6 | TGTGCCAGCAGCTTAACCTACGGGACTCAGTACTTC | CASSLTYGTQYF
TRBJ1-1 | many | NA | TRBV10-2 | TGCGCCAGCAGTTCACTGATGAACACTGAAGCTTTCTTT | CASSSLMNTEAFF
TRBJ2-3 | NA | TRBD1 | TRBV29-1 | TGCAGCGGCAGGTACCCGGGACAGGGCGCAGATACGCAGTATTTT | CSGRYPGQGADTQYF
TRBJ2-3 | NA | NA | TRBV10-3 | TGTGCCATCAGGAACAGATCCACAGATACGCAGTATTTT | CAIRNRSTDTQYF
TRBJ2-7 | NA | NA | TRBV7-2 | TGTGCCAGCAGCTGGGGCAGGGCGGACGAGCAGTACTTC | CASSWGRADEQYF
TRBJ1-5 | few | NA | TRBV4-2 | TGTGCCAGCAGCCAAGATGGTCCGGCTTTAAGCAATCAGCCCCAGCATTTT | CASSQDGPALSNQPQHF
TRBJ2-7 | NA | TRBD1 | TRBV11-2 | TGTGCCAGCAGCTTAACCGGACAGGGATCGTACGAGCAGTACTTC | CASSLTGQGSYEQYF
TRBJ2-7 | many | NA | TRBV6-1 | TGTGCCAGCAGCATTGACGGGGTTGGAAACGAGCAGTACTTC | CASSIDGVGNEQYF
TRBJ1-1 | many | TRBD1 | TRBV20-1 | TGCAGTGCTAGGGGACAGGGGGCGGGCACTGAAGCTTTCTTT | CSARGQGAGTEAFF
TRBJ2-6 | few | NA | TRBV7-9 | TGTGCCAGCAGCTTGGACACCAACTCTGGGGCCAACGTCCTGACTTTC | CASSLDTNSGANVLTF
TRBJ2-5 | few | NA | TRBV7-9 | TGTGCCAGCAGAATAGGCCCAGGGCTCCAAGAGACCCAGTACTTC | CASRIGPGLQETQYF
TRBJ1-5 | NA | NA | TRBV20-1 | TGCAGTGCTAGGATGCAGGGGAGACGCAATCAGCCCCAGCATTTT | CSARMQGRRNQPQHF
TRBJ2-3 | few | NA | TRBV9 | TGTGCCAGCAGCGGGAACTTACCAGATACGCAGTATTTT | CASSGNLPDTQYF
TRBJ2-3 | NA | TRBD1 | TRBV9 | TGTGCCAGCAGCCCCCCAATACCGGGACAGGGGGCCCGGAGCACAGATACGCAGTATTTT | CASSPPIPGQGARSTDTQYF
TRBJ1-1 | few | TRBD1 | TRBV4-3 | TGCGCCAGCAGCCGGGACAGGGCTAAAGGGAACACTGAAGCTTTCTTT | CASSRDRAKGNTEAFF
TRBJ1-2 | many | NA | TRBV12-3/TRBV12-4 | TGTGCCAGCAGTTCAGACATTTCCTATGGCTACACCTTC | CASSSDISYGYTF
TRBJ2-3 | NA | NA | TRBV24-1 | TGTGCCACCAGTGATTTAAGGGGGAGTGGGAATACGCAGTATTTT | CATSDLRGSGNTQYF
TRBJ2-3 | few | NA | TRBV12-3/TRBV12-4 | TGTGCCAGCAGCCCAACCTACATAGGGACAGATACGCAGTATTTT | CASSPTYIGTDTQYF
TRBJ2-1 | NA | NA | TRBV28 | TGTGCCCTTGGAAGGGGGGGTGAGCAGTTCTTC | CALGRGGEQFF
TRBJ2-6 | NA | NA | TRBV24-1 | TGTGCCACCACCTCCCCTGGGGCCAACGTCCTGACTTTC | CATTSPGANVLTF
TRBJ2-1 | few | NA | TRBV10-2 | TGCGCCAGCAGTGGAGCGGCTTCTTACAATGAGCAGTTCTTC | CASSGAASYNEQFF